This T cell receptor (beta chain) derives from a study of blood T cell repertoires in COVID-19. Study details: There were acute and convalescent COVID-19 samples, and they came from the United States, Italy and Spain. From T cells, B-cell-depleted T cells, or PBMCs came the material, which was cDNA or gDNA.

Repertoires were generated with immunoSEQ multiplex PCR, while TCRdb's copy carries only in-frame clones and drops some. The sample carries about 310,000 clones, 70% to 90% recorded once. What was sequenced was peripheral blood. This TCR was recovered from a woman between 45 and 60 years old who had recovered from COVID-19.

The CDR3 protein is CAISEGASNEKLFF. The CDR3 bases are TGTGCCATCAGTGAGGGGGCTTCTAATGAAAAACTGTTTTTT. V gene TRBV10-3 combines with J gene TRBJ1-4, with a tentative D call TRBD1 (5 bases). The CDR3 contains 14 residues. In germline, CDR1 is ENHRY, CDR2 SYGVKD. The V end was cut by 2 bases, the J end by 3 bases, with 7 bases between.